The source of this T cell receptor (beta chain) is a study of blood T cell repertoires in COVID-19. This CDR3 region has 15 residues. The germline V gene has CDR1 SGHTA and CDR2 FQGNSA. V shed 1 base, J shed 3 bases, and the junction held 2 bases outside the gene matches. The study drew participants aged about 18 to 95 years from 20 to 30 US areas. Participant-given clinical history determined each cohort assignment. Each recovered donor of Cohort 3 presented with two negative PCRs, clearance, or symptom resolution. Per the study methods: Estimation of nucleated cell counts was performed using reference gene primer amplification. Using immunoSEQ multiplex PCR, the repertoire was profiled, and TCRdb retains in-frame clones only, with some absent. The V and J calls and clone size were taken over from that table, and D and trimming were inferred from the DNA. The data contain fewer than 350,000 clones, 89% of them singletons.

The sequence came from a woman in her 40s who had recovered from COVID-19. The sample taken for sequencing was PBMCs or T cells enriched from blood (not recorded which). The genes are TRBV7-2 and TRBJ2-7; 11 bases line up with TRBD2. The CDR3, as DNA: TGTGCCAGCAGCTTAGGACTAGCGGGGTTCTACGAGCAGTACTTC. As protein: CASSLGLAGFYEQYF.